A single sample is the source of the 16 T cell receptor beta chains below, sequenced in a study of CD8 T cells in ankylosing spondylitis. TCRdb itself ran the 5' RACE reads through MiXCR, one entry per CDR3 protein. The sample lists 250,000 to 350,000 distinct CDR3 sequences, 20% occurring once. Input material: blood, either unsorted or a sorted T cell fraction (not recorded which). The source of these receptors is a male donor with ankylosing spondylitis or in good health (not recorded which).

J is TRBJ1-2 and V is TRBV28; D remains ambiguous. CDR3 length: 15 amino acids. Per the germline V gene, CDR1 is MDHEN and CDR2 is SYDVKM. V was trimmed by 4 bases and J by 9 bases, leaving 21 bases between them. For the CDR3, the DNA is TGTGCCAGCAGTTCGACGACCCAACTTGACTGGAGCTACACCTTC. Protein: CASSSTTQLDWSYTF.

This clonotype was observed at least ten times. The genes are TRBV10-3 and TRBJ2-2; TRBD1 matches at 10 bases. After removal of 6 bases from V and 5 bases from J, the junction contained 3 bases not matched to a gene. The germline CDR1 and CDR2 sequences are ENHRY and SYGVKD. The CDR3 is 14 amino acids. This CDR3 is CAIRGTGETGELFF. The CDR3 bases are TGTGCCATCAGAGGGACAGGGGAAACCGGGGAGCTGTTTTTT.

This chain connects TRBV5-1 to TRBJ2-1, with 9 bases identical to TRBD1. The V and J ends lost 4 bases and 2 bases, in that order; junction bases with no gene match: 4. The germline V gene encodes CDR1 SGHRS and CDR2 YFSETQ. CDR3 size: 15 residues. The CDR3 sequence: CASSRGQGTYNEQFF. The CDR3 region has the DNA TGCGCCAGCAGCAGAGGACAGGGGACCTACAATGAGCAGTTCTTC.

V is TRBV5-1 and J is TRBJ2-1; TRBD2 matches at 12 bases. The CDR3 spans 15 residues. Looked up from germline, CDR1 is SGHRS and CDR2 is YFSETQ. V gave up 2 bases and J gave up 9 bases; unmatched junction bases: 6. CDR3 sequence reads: CASSFQELAGGEQFF. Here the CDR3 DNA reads TGCGCCAGCAGCTTTCAGGAACTAGCGGGGGGTGAGCAGTTCTTC.

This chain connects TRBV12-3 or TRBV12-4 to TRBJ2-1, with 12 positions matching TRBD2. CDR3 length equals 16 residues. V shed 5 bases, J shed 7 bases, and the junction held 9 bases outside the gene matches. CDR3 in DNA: TGTGCCAGCAGTCTACCGACTAGCGGGAGTTCAAATGAGCAGTTCTTC. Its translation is CASSLPTSGSSNEQFF.

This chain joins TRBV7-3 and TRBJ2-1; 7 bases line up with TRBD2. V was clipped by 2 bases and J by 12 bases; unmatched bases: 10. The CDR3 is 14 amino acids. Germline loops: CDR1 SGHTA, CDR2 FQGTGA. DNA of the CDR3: TGTGCCAGCAGCTTAGGATCTAGCGGAGACGGGCAGTTCTTC. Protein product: CASSLGSSGDGQFF.

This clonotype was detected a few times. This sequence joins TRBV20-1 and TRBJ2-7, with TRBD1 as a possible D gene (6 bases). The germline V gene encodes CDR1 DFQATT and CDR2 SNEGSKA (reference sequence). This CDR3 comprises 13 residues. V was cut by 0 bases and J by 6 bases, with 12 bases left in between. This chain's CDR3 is CSARDLRRGEQYV. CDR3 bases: TGCAGTGCTAGAGATCTCCGCAGGGGCGAGCAGTACGTC.

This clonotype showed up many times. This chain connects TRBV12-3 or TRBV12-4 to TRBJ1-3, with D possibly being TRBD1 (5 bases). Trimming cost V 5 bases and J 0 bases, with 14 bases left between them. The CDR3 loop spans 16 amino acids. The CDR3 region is CASSPHTGTSGNTIYF. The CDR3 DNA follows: TGTGCCAGCAGTCCCCATACAGGAACCTCTGGAAACACCATATATTTT.

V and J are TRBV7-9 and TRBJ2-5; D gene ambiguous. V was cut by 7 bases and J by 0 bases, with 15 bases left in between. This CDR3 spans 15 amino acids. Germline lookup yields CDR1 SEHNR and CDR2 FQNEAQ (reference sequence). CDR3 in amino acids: CASTTLGGYQETQYF. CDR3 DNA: TGTGCCAGCACCACGCTTGGCGGCTACCAAGAGACCCAGTACTTC.

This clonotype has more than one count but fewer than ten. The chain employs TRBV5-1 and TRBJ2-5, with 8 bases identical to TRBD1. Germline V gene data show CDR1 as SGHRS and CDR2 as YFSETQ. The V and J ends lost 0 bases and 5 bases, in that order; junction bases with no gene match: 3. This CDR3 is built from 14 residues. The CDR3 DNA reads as TGCGCCAGCAGCTTGGCCAGGGGGCGCGAGACCCAGTACTTC. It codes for CASSLARGRETQYF. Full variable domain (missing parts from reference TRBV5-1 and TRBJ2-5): KAGVTQTPRYLIKTRGQQVTLSCSPISGHRSVSWYQQTPGQGLQFLFEYFSETQRNKGNFPGRFSGRQFSNSRSEMNVSTLELGDSALYLCASSLARGRETQYFGPGTRLLVL.

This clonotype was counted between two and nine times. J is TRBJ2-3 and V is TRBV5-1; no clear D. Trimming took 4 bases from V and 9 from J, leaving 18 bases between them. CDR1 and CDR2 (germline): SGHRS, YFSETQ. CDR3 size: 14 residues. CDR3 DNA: TGCGCCAGCAGCGCGGACCGGGTGGTTAAGACGCAGTATTTT. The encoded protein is CASSADRVVKTQYF.

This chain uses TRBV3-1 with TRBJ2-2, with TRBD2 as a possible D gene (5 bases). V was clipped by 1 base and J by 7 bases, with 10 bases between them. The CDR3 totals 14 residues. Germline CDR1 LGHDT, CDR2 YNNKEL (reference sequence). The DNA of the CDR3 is TGTGCCAGCAGCCAAGTAGGGAGTAGCGGGGAGCTGTTTTTT. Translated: CASSQVGSSGELFF.

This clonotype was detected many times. Here the CDR3 DNA reads TGTGCCAGCAGCTTAGGGATTCCCGCCGGGAATCAGCCCCAGCATTTT. Translated: CASSLGIPAGNQPQHF. The chain has TRBV7-8 and TRBJ1-5, with D hard to call. V lost 1 base, J lost 4 bases, and 14 bases lay in between. The CDR3 is made up of 16 amino acids. The germline V gene has CDR1 SGHVS and CDR2 FQNEAQ.

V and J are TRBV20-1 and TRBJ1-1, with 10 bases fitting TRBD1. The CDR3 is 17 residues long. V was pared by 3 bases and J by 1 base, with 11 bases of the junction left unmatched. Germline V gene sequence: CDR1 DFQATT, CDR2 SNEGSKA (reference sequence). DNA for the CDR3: TGCAGTGCTAGGGCCTTACCGGGACAGGGGTCGAACACTGAAGCTTTCTTT. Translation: CSARALPGQGSNTEAFF.

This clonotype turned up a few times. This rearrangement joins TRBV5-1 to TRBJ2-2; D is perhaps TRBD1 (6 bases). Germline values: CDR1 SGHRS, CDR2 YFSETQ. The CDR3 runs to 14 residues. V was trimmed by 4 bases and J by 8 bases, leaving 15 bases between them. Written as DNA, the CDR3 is TGCGCCAGCAGCGATATACAGGGTTCAGGGGAGCTGTTTTTT. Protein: CASSDIQGSGELFF.

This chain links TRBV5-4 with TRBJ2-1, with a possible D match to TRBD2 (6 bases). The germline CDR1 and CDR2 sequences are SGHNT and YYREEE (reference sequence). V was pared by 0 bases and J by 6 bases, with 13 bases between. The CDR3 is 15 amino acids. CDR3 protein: CASSLGGAWGNEQFF. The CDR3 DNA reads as TGTGCCAGCAGCTTGGGCGGGGCCTGGGGCAATGAGCAGTTCTTC.